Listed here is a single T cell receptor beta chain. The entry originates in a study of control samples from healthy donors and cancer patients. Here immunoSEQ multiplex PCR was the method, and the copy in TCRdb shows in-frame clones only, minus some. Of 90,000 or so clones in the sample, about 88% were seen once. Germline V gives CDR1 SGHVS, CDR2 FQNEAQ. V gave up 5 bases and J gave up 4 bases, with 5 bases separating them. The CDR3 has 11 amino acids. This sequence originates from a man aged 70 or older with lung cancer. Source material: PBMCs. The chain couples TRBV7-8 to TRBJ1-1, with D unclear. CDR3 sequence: CASSLITEAFF. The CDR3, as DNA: TGTGCCAGCAGCCTTATCACTGAAGCTTTCTTT.